This entry describes one T cell receptor (beta chain). The data originate from a study of patients and donors after allogeneic stem cell transplantation. J was trimmed by 1 base and V by 2 bases; bases with no gene match: 2. CDR1 is LGHNA, CDR2 YSLEER, per germline. This CDR3 has 15 amino acids. TCRdb used MiXCR to reprocess the RT-PCR reads, holding one entry per CDR3 protein. Of 400,000 to 450,000 distinct CDR3 sequences listed, around 16% are singletons. V and J are TRBV4-3 and TRBJ2-7; TRBD2 agrees at 10 bases. Sequencing was performed on blood, either unsorted or a sorted T cell fraction (not recorded which). This TCR came from a human donor who was either an allogeneic HSCT recipient or a stem cell or donor lymphocyte infusion donor (not recorded which). It is not recorded whose cells these are; they may come from a transplant donor. CDR3 DNA: TGCGCCAGCAGCCAACCGGGACTAGCGTCCTACGAGCAGTACTTC. It codes for CASSQPGLASYEQYF.